These 12 T cell receptor beta chains originate from one sample sequenced in a study of cytomegalovirus exposure and HLA in healthy donors. This PCR relied on a set of 60 Vbeta primers and 13 Jbeta primers. Clones were read by immunoSEQ multiplex PCR, and TCRdb kept only the in-frame ones, dropping some. Of 80,000 to 100,000 clones listed, 81% are singletons. Sequencing was done on a sample of PBMCs. These receptors were taken from a human donor in good health.

The gene calls are TRBV4-1 and TRBJ1-2; D unresolved. Deletions cut 0 bases from V and 4 bases from J, with 9 bases between. Germline-derived CDR1 and CDR2 are MGHRA and YSYEKL. The CDR3 is made up of 14 amino acids. CDR3 loop: CASSQDGRFYGYTF. CDR3 in DNA: TGCGCCAGCAGCCAAGACGGCAGGTTCTATGGCTACACCTTC.

Concerning this clone: Its ends do not fully match the called genes, so a read error is possible. V usage is TRBV7-7 and J usage is TRBJ2-5, with TRBD2 identical over 9 bases. In germline, CDR1 is SSHAT, CDR2 FNYEAQ (reference sequence). The CDR3 is made up of 14 amino acids. The CDR3 DNA reads TGTGCTAGCAGCTTAGCGGGGGCCAGAGAGACCCAGTACTTC. Amino acids: CASSLAGARETQYF.

The chain carries TRBV7-3 and TRBJ1-2; weak D call: TRBD1 (5 bases). The CDR3 has 15 amino acids. Per the germline V gene, CDR1 is SGHTA and CDR2 is FQGTGA. V shed 5 bases and J shed 6 bases, with 19 bases lying between them. The CDR3 is CASSPNGGILDGYTF. The CDR3 nucleotides are TGTGCCAGCAGCCCTAATGGGGGGATCCTGGATGGCTACACCTTC.

V and J are TRBV28 and TRBJ2-7, with 7 bases that match TRBD2. The CDR3 sequence is 17 residues long. The trim removed 2 bases at V and 1 base at J, leaving 11 bases unmatched. Germline values: CDR1 MDHEN, CDR2 SYDVKM. CDR3 amino acids: CASSLNIRTRLSYEQYF. The CDR3 nucleotides are TGTGCCAGCAGTTTAAATATCCGGACTAGGCTTTCCTACGAGCAGTACTTC.

This clone was recorded a few times. The CDR3 protein is CASSQDRQGAQNYGYTF. CDR3 DNA: TGCGCCAGCAGCCAAGATCGACAGGGGGCGCAAAACTATGGCTACACCTTC. The chain uses TRBV4-1 and TRBJ1-2; the match to TRBD1 covers 10 bases. CDR3 length: 17 amino acids. Germline-derived CDR1 and CDR2 are MGHRA and YSYEKL. J gave up 2 bases and V 0 bases, and 6 bases lay outside the gene matches.

The gene calls are TRBV6-6 and TRBJ2-1, with D possibly being TRBD2 (6 bases). In germline, CDR1 is MNHNY, CDR2 SVGAGI (reference sequence). The V end lost 2 bases, the J end lost 5 bases, and 10 bases lay between the germline ends. This CDR3 comprises 14 residues. The CDR3: CASSYAGFDNEQFF. The CDR3 bases are TGTGCCAGCAGTTACGCGGGGTTCGACAATGAGCAGTTCTTC.

In DNA form, the CDR3 reads TGTGCCAGCAGTGGAGATAGGGGGAACACTGAAGCTTTCTTT. The encoded protein is CASSGDRGNTEAFF. The V call is TRBV25-1, the J call TRBJ1-1, with a possible D match to TRBD1 (5 bases). V lost 4 bases to trimming and J lost 1 base, with 10 bases between them. From germline, CDR1 is MGHDK and CDR2 SYGVNS. This CDR3 spans 14 amino acids.

This chain links TRBV7-3 with TRBJ1-1; D gene unclear. Per the germline V gene, CDR1 is SGHTA and CDR2 is FQGTGA. Trimming left V 2 bases short and J 0 bases short, with 4 bases between. This CDR3 has 13 residues. Written as DNA, the CDR3 is TGTGCCAGCAGCTTAGTCGTGAACACTGAAGCTTTCTTT. It encodes CASSLVVNTEAFF.

The CDR3 bases are TGTGCCAGCAGCAAAGTATCCATACTATACCCATACGAGCAGTACTTC. It is translated as CASSKVSILYPYEQYF. This chain connects TRBV21-1 to TRBJ2-7; the DNA was not compared with TRBD2, the D call given in the table. TRBV21-1 is deemed a pseudogene. The CDR3 is 16 residues long.

This clone was found once. V and J are TRBV7-2 and TRBJ1-5; TRBD1 matches 9 bases. The germline gives CDR1 SGHTA, CDR2 FQGNSA. The CDR3 is 15 amino acids. Trimming cost V 1 base and J 6 bases; bases outside gene matches: 4. The chain's CDR3 is CASSLGGQGVQPQHF. The CDR3 nucleotides read TGTGCCAGCAGCTTAGGGGGACAGGGAGTTCAGCCCCAGCATTTT.

The chain recombines TRBV19 with TRBJ2-1; D not certain. The CDR3 has 14 residues. The V gene lost 3 bases and the J gene lost 1 base, with 7 bases spanning the gap. Germline CDR1 reads LNHDA; CDR2 reads SQIVND (reference sequence). This CDR3 is CASSISLSYNEQFF. In nucleotides, the CDR3 is TGTGCCAGTAGTATCAGTTTATCCTACAATGAGCAGTTCTTC.

This clone has more than one count but fewer than ten. The chain is built from TRBV5-5 and TRBJ2-7; possibly TRBD1 for D (6 bases). This CDR3 is built from 14 residues. V lost 3 bases, J lost 2 bases, and 12 bases lay in between. In germline, CDR1 is SGHKS, CDR2 YYEKEE (reference sequence). CDR3 bases: TGTGCCAGCAGCTCACAGGGCCCCACCTACGAGCAGTACTTC. The encoded protein is CASSSQGPTYEQYF.